This TCR beta chain came from a study of shared clonotypes between healthy human individuals. The count of this clone is one. Its antigen is still unknown. Germline trimming cut 5 bases from V and 6 bases from J; bases unmatched to any gene: 13. This CDR3 is 17 amino acids long. Germline loops: CDR1 SNHLY, CDR2 FYNNEI. Study-wide points: Naive CD4 clonotypes overlapped across a handful of donors at around 4.8%. Donor clonotype sharing was expected to depend on sequencing depth. Clonotypes shared by all four sorted-subset donors had higher generation probabilities than non-shared clonotypes. Only blood underwent sampling, and tissue repertoires likely differ.

Sequencing used immunoSEQ multiplex PCR; TCRdb keeps in-frame clones, though not all of them. The top ten clones hold 10% of a sample with approximately 340,000 clones, over 65% of them seen once. The chain uses TRBV2 and TRBJ2-1; 10 positions match TRBD2. The material sequenced was memory CD4+ T cells sorted from blood. Sample subset: CD45RA-negative fraction. The receptor was isolated from a man aged 25-45 years in good health. The CDR3 sequence is CASSRDQAGGPGNEQFF. The CDR3 coding sequence is TGTGCCAGCAGTAGAGACCAAGCGGGAGGGCCCGGCAATGAGCAGTTCTTC. Full variable domain (missing parts from reference TRBV2 and TRBJ2-1): EPEVTQTPSHQVTQMGQEVILRCVPISNHLYFYWYRQILGQKVEFLVSFYNNEISEKSEIFDDQFSVERPDGSNFTLKIRSTKLEDSAMYFCASSRDQAGGPGNEQFFGPGTRLTVL.